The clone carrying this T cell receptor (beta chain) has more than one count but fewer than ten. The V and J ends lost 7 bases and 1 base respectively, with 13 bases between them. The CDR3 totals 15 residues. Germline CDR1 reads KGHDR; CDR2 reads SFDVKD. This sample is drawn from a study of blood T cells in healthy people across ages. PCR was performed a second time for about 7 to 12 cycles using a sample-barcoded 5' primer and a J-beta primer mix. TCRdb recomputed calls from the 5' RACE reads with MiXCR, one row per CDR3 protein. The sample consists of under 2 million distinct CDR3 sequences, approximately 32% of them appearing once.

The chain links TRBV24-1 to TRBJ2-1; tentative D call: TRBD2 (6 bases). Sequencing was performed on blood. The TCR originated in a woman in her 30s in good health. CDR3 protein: CATSGPGVSYNEQFF. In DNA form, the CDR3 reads TGTGCCACCAGCGGGCCGGGAGTTTCCTACAATGAGCAGTTCTTC.